The 8 T cell receptor beta chains reported below all come from one sample, sequenced in a study of shared clonotypes between healthy human individuals. Using immunoSEQ multiplex PCR, the repertoire was profiled, and TCRdb retains in-frame clones only, with some absent. The table lists some 2,100,000 clones, 90% to 97% of them singletons. What was sequenced was naive CD4+ T cells sorted from blood. Subset given: CD45RA+ positively selected. These receptors originate from a man younger than 35 in good health.

This clone turned up a few times. Additional DNA sequences in this sample encode the identical CDR3. The chain's CDR3 is CASSQQGNTEAFF. In DNA, the CDR3 is TGTGCCAGCAGCCAACAGGGGAACACTGAAGCTTTCTTT. The chain couples TRBV14 to TRBJ1-1, with D possibly TRBD1 on 5 matching bases. The germline CDR1 and CDR2 sequences are SGHDN and FVKESK. Between the trimmed V and J ends, which lost 2 bases and 1 base, there was a span of 5 bases. The CDR3 runs 13 residues. Filled out from reference TRBV14 and TRBJ1-1, the complete variable domain reads EAGVTQFPSHSVIEKGQTVTLRCDPISGHDNLYWYRRVMGKEIKFLLHFVKESKQDESGMPNNRFLAERTGGTYSTLKVQPAELEDSGVYFCASSQQGNTEAFFGQGTRLTVV.

Notes on this clone: The same CDR3 arises from other DNA sequences in this sample as well. The gene calls are TRBV5-1 and TRBJ1-5; the D gene is possibly TRBD1 (6 bases). Germline lookup yields CDR1 SGHRS and CDR2 YFSETQ. The V gene lost 3 bases and the J gene lost 4 bases, with 8 bases spanning the gap. CDR3 size: 13 residues. CDR3 DNA: TGCGCCAGCAGCTCAGGGGAAAATCAGCCCCAGCATTTT. Its translation: CASSSGENQPQHF.

V and J are TRBV20-1 and TRBJ1-2; D unclear. The CDR3 totals 11 residues. The germline V gene has CDR1 DFQATT and CDR2 SNEGSKA (reference sequence). V was shortened by 5 bases and J by 2 bases, with 6 bases between the two germline ends. The CDR3, as DNA: TGCAGTGCTTATATGAACTATGGCTACACCTTC. This encodes CSAYMNYGYTF.

The gene calls are TRBV28 and TRBJ1-5, with 7 nucleotides matching TRBD1. Per germline, CDR1 MDHEN and CDR2 SYDVKM. V trimming: 7 bases; J trimming: 4 bases; junction bases outside the gene matches: 7. The length of the CDR3 is 14 residues. The CDR3 here is CASTIAGGNQPQHF. CDR3 sequence (DNA): TGTGCCAGCACTATAGCAGGGGGAAATCAGCCCCAGCATTTT.

This clone was seen once. The chain recombines TRBV6-6 with TRBJ1-1; TRBD1 matches 7 bases. The CDR3 spans 13 residues. Trimming took 6 bases from V and 4 from J; bases not matched to a gene: 5. CDR1 and CDR2 (germline): MNHNY, SVGAGI (reference sequence). CDR3 nucleotides: TGTGCCAGCAGGCCAGGGGGAGGCACTGAAGCTTTCTTT. Protein: CASRPGGGTEAFF.

In the case of this clone: Other DNA sequences of this sample code for an identical CDR3. This rearrangement joins TRBV9 to TRBJ2-7, with 7 bases fitting TRBD1. V trimming: 4 bases; J trimming: 0 bases; junction bases outside the gene matches: 4. Germline V gives CDR1 SGDLS, CDR2 YYNGEE. The CDR3 is 14 residues long. The CDR3 region is CASSPQGSSYEQYF. CDR3 bases: TGTGCCAGCAGCCCACAGGGGTCCTCCTACGAGCAGTACTTC.

Here the CDR3 DNA reads TGTGCCAGCAGCTTAGAAGGCTTGGGCAGCAATGAGCAGTTCTTC. It specifies CASSLEGLGSNEQFF. The chain employs TRBV7-9 and TRBJ2-1, with D uncertain. Germline CDR1 and CDR2: SEHNR and FQNEAQ (reference sequence). Trimming cost V 1 base and J 6 bases, with 13 bases left between them. The CDR3 spans 15 residues.

CDR3 loop: CASKTGGYEQYF. The CDR3 DNA follows: TGTGCCAGCAAGACAGGGGGCTACGAGCAGTACTTC. The gene calls are TRBV6-5 and TRBJ2-7; 9 bases are a match to TRBD1. Losses at the gene ends were 7 bases for V and 3 bases for J; bases not matched to a gene: 1. CDR1 MNHEY and CDR2 SVGAGI come from the germline V gene. The CDR3 spans 12 residues.